The 17 T cell receptor beta chains in this list originate from one sample, sequenced in a study of OX40 agonist ivuxolimab in advanced cancers. Sequencing was performed with immunoSEQ multiplex PCR; in TCRdb, only in-frame clones are kept and a portion is missing. The sample comprises more than 55,000 clones, roughly 86% of which are singletons, and 4% to 5.5% rests with the top ten. The source was CD4+ or CD8+ T cells sorted from blood, collected in a trial of the OX40 agonist ivuxolimab. The receptors here all came from an adult with an advanced solid tumor such as melanoma, head and neck, liver or kidney cancer.

V and J are TRBV6-4 and TRBJ2-6; no clear D. Deletions cut 5 bases from V and 0 bases from J, with 8 bases between. CDR1 is MRHNA and CDR2 is SNTAGT in the germline V gene. The CDR3 is 15 amino acids. CDR3 nucleotide sequence: TGTGCCAGCAGTAAACAGTTCTCTGGGGCCAACGTCCTGACTTTC. Translated: CASSKQFSGANVLTF.

This CDR3 reads CASSLAAGIIYF. CDR3 bases: TGTGCCAGCAGCTTAGCGGCGGGAATCATATATTTT. This sequence joins TRBV7-2 and TRBJ1-3; no definite D call. The CDR3 contains 12 residues. Germline V gives CDR1 SGHTA, CDR2 FQGNSA. V was cut by 0 bases and J by 12 bases, with 9 bases left in between.

The CDR3 spells CASSYGDRGNEQFF. The DNA for the CDR3 is TGTGCCAGCAGCTATGGGGACAGGGGCAATGAGCAGTTCTTC. The rearrangement uses TRBV5-4 and TRBJ2-1, with TRBD1 matching 10 bases. Germline V gives CDR1 SGHNT, CDR2 YYREEE (reference sequence). CDR3 length: 14 residues. Trimming at V came to 3 bases and at J to 6 bases, leaving 3 bases not matched to a gene.

The sample holds one count of this clone. The V gene is TRBV19, the J gene TRBJ2-5; 8 bases are a match to TRBD1. The CDR3 is made up of 13 amino acids. The germline gives CDR1 LNHDA, CDR2 SQIVND (reference sequence). CDR3 protein: CAVGGTGQETQYF. The CDR3 region has the DNA TGTGCGGTTGGGGGGACAGGCCAAGAGACCCAGTACTTC.

The chain links TRBV18 to TRBJ2-1, with 7 bases that match TRBD1. Germline V gene sequence: CDR1 KGHSH, CDR2 LQKENI. CDR3 length: 16 residues. J was trimmed by 4 bases and V by 3 bases; bases with no gene match: 9. In DNA, the CDR3 is TGTGCCAGCTCACCTCGAGGGGGCAACCTGTACAATGAGCAGTTCTTC. This encodes CASSPRGGNLYNEQFF.

This chain links TRBV29-1 with TRBJ1-1; no reliable D call. Germline CDR1 and CDR2: SQVTM and ANQGSEA. Trimming shortened V by 4 bases and J by 4 bases, and 13 bases separated the two germline ends. CDR3 length: 13 amino acids. The CDR3 here is CSVVRIIGTEAFF. Here the CDR3 DNA reads TGCAGCGTTGTAAGGATTATAGGCACTGAAGCTTTCTTT.

The rearrangement links TRBV6-1 to TRBJ2-5, with 8 bases that match TRBD2. Trimming removed 8 bases from V and 1 base from J; junction bases left unmatched: 6. Germline V gives CDR1 MNHNS, CDR2 SASEGT. The CDR3 is made up of 14 amino acids. The DNA for the CDR3 is TGTGCCAGCTACACCGGGGGGGCCCAAGAGACCCAGTACTTC. Its translation is CASYTGGAQETQYF.

V usage is TRBV28 and J usage is TRBJ2-5; TRBD2 agrees at 10 bases. Germline CDR1 and CDR2: MDHEN and SYDVKM. There are 18 residues in the CDR3. V dropped 5 bases and J dropped 3; count of bases not matched to a gene: 15. CDR3 in amino acids: CASSAPPGTSAPKETQYF. CDR3 DNA sequence: TGTGCCAGCAGTGCCCCCCCCGGGACTAGCGCCCCAAAAGAGACCCAGTACTTC.

The chain carries TRBV5-1 and TRBJ2-1; no firm D call. The CDR3 totals 13 residues. Trimming shortened V by 3 bases and J by 5 bases, and 9 bases separated the two germline ends. The germline gives CDR1 SGHRS, CDR2 YFSETQ. CDR3 DNA sequence: TGCGCCAGCAGCTCGACTGGTGACAATGAGCAGTTCTTC. As protein: CASSSTGDNEQFF.

J is TRBJ2-7 and V is TRBV7-2; D might be TRBD1 (5 bases). The ends were cut back, 3 bases at V and 1 base at J, with 13 bases in the middle. The CDR3 loop spans 15 amino acids. Per the germline V gene, CDR1 is SGHTA and CDR2 is FQGNSA. CDR3 sequence reads: CASSFPKKGSYEQYF. The CDR3 DNA is TGTGCCAGCAGCTTCCCTAAAAAGGGGTCCTACGAGCAGTACTTC.

Only one count was recorded for this clone. The V gene is TRBV9, the J gene TRBJ2-1; TRBD2 matches 11 bases. The junction had 13 bases not matched to a gene; V was cut back by 4 bases and J by 1 base. Per germline, CDR1 SGDLS and CDR2 YYNGEE. CDR3 length equals 19 residues. DNA for the CDR3: TGTGCCAGCAGCCCCCGTGGTAGCGGGGGGGTTGGATCCTACAATGAGCAGTTCTTC. Translation: CASSPRGSGGVGSYNEQFF.

CDR3 nucleotides: TGTGCCAGCAGTTTATTCGGCAGGGGACTGAACACTGAAGCTTTCTTT. Its protein product is CASSLFGRGLNTEAFF. This chain joins TRBV28 and TRBJ1-1, with D maybe TRBD1 (6 bases). V lost 1 base and J 0 bases, leaving 12 bases between the germline ends. CDR3 length: 16 residues. Germline V gene sequence: CDR1 MDHEN, CDR2 SYDVKM.

The gene calls are TRBV27 and TRBJ2-7; D may match TRBD1 or TRBD2 (7 bases each). CDR1 is MNHEY and CDR2 is SMNVEV in the germline V gene (reference sequence). This CDR3 is 15 amino acids long. V shed 3 bases and J shed 1 base, with 13 bases lying between them. The CDR3 DNA reads as TGTGCCAGCAGTTTCCTCAGGGGGGGGTCCTACGAGCAGTACTTC. It specifies CASSFLRGGSYEQYF.

CDR3 nucleotides: TGTGCCAGCAGTGAATATGCACGGTCAGGGGGTGGCTACACCTTC. This encodes CASSEYARSGGGYTF. The chain uses TRBV25-1 and TRBJ1-2; 7 bases align to TRBD1. The CDR3 has 15 residues. V shed 0 bases and J 7 bases; nucleotides not matched to a gene: 8. From germline, CDR1 is MGHDK and CDR2 SYGVNS.

The rearrangement joins TRBV18 to TRBJ2-7; D gene unclear. The germline gives CDR1 KGHSH, CDR2 LQKENI. The CDR3 runs 13 residues. The ends were cut back, 3 bases at V and 4 bases at J, with 10 bases in the middle. CDR3 loop: CASSPGSGYEQYF. The DNA for the CDR3 is TGTGCCAGCTCACCGGGGTCTGGGTACGAGCAGTACTTC.

DNA for the CDR3: TGCAGCATGTCCTCAGGGTCCCACGAGCAGTACTTC. This gives the protein CSMSSGSHEQYF. The chain couples TRBV29-1 to TRBJ2-7, with D possibly being TRBD1 (5 bases). V dropped 8 bases and J dropped 5 bases, with 16 bases sitting between them. Germline lookup yields CDR1 SQVTM and CDR2 ANQGSEA. The CDR3 has 12 amino acids.

This chain uses TRBV4-2 with TRBJ1-2; 7 nucleotides align to TRBD1. This CDR3 contains 13 residues. Looked up from germline, CDR1 is LGHNA and CDR2 is YNFKEQ. V shed 1 base and J 4 bases; nucleotides not matched to a gene: 0. The CDR3 spells CASSQGQGYGYTF. The CDR3 nucleotides read TGTGCCAGCAGCCAAGGACAGGGCTATGGCTACACCTTC.